A selection of T cell receptor beta chains follows, all from one sample in a study of shared clonotypes between healthy human individuals. Sequenced by immunoSEQ multiplex PCR; TCRdb stores in-frame clones only, minus some. The sample shows 110,000 or so clones, about 70% of them seen only once. Sequencing was done on a sample of memory CD8+ T cells sorted from blood. The origin of the receptors is a woman between 25 and 40 years old in good health. The CDR3 runs from the conserved cysteine through the conserved F or W. Fields, in order: CDR3 protein, J gene, clone size, D gene, V gene. A D gene is named only where the DNA matches it firmly. Not every row has a clone size; where given, it reads once, few, many or a size class.

cdr3_aa: CASSYGLAGWEQYF
j_call: TRBJ2-7
clone_size: NA
d_call: TRBD2
v_call: TRBV7-2

cdr3_aa: CASSLGPTFGNEQFF
j_call: TRBJ2-1
clone_size: many
d_call: NA
v_call: TRBV11-3

cdr3_aa: CASSPGASGSYEQYF
j_call: TRBJ2-7
clone_size: NA
d_call: TRBD2
v_call: TRBV18

cdr3_aa: CASSLIDVDTQYF
j_call: TRBJ2-3
clone_size: NA
d_call: NA
v_call: TRBV13

cdr3_aa: CASSQTRAGNTEAFF
j_call: TRBJ1-1
clone_size: NA
d_call: NA
v_call: TRBV4-1

cdr3_aa: CASSYSMGQNTGELFF
j_call: TRBJ2-2
clone_size: NA
d_call: NA
v_call: TRBV6-5

cdr3_aa: CASSQTSGEETQYF
j_call: TRBJ2-5
clone_size: NA
d_call: TRBD2
v_call: TRBV6-6

cdr3_aa: CASSDSSYEQYF
j_call: TRBJ2-7
clone_size: NA
d_call: NA
v_call: TRBV10-1

cdr3_aa: CASSLSGWRGETQYF
j_call: TRBJ2-5
clone_size: NA
d_call: NA
v_call: TRBV5-6

cdr3_aa: CASRLTADTGELFF
j_call: TRBJ2-2
clone_size: NA
d_call: NA
v_call: TRBV7-7

cdr3_aa: CASSISLGSEQFF
j_call: TRBJ2-1
clone_size: few
d_call: NA
v_call: TRBV19

cdr3_aa: CASSLGSGSGRFYNEQFF
j_call: TRBJ2-1
clone_size: NA
d_call: TRBD2
v_call: TRBV5-1

cdr3_aa: CSVEDPDRLAEAFF
j_call: TRBJ1-1
clone_size: NA
d_call: NA
v_call: TRBV29-1

cdr3_aa: CASSLGAGDPEQYF
j_call: TRBJ2-5
clone_size: NA
d_call: TRBD2
v_call: TRBV13

cdr3_aa: CASSLGTYTQYF
j_call: TRBJ2-3
clone_size: NA
d_call: NA
v_call: TRBV7-6

cdr3_aa: CASSMTSGETQYF
j_call: TRBJ2-5
clone_size: NA
d_call: TRBD2
v_call: TRBV10-1

cdr3_aa: CASSLQTTGPKFLKQYF
j_call: TRBJ2-7
clone_size: many
d_call: NA
v_call: TRBV25-1

cdr3_aa: CASSRAANEKLFF
j_call: TRBJ1-4
clone_size: NA
d_call: NA
v_call: TRBV7-3

cdr3_aa: CASSFVLGEGISEAFF
j_call: TRBJ1-1
clone_size: few
d_call: NA
v_call: TRBV13

cdr3_aa: CASSLGPGVSYEQYF
j_call: TRBJ2-7
clone_size: few
d_call: NA
v_call: TRBV5-5

cdr3_aa: CASSALGPGHEQYF
j_call: TRBJ2-7
clone_size: many
d_call: NA
v_call: TRBV5-4

cdr3_aa: CASSVGQLPEAFF
j_call: TRBJ1-1
clone_size: NA
d_call: NA
v_call: TRBV5-1

cdr3_aa: CASTTQYF
j_call: TRBJ2-3
clone_size: NA
d_call: NA
v_call: TRBV7-9

cdr3_aa: CASSLLASGIGGELFF
j_call: TRBJ2-2
clone_size: many
d_call: TRBD2
v_call: TRBV27

cdr3_aa: CAISVQGLYEQYF
j_call: NA
clone_size: NA
d_call: NA
v_call: TRBV10-3

cdr3_aa: CASSLLVTYNEQFF
j_call: TRBJ2-1
clone_size: NA
d_call: NA
v_call: TRBV7-9

cdr3_aa: CASSLARFSNQPQHF
j_call: TRBJ1-5
clone_size: NA
d_call: NA
v_call: TRBV7-8

cdr3_aa: CASSLGPGTGNSGANVLTF
j_call: TRBJ2-6
clone_size: NA
d_call: TRBD1
v_call: TRBV5-1

cdr3_aa: CASSGRDTEAFF
j_call: TRBJ1-1
clone_size: NA
d_call: NA
v_call: TRBV6-1

cdr3_aa: CASSERDRDSYEQYF
j_call: TRBJ2-7
clone_size: NA
d_call: TRBD1
v_call: TRBV6-1

cdr3_aa: CASSLSTGNTEAFF
j_call: TRBJ1-1
clone_size: NA
d_call: NA
v_call: TRBV27

cdr3_aa: CASSQGQGEISDGYTF
j_call: TRBJ1-2
clone_size: NA
d_call: TRBD1
v_call: TRBV4-2

cdr3_aa: CASSLDRFNYGYTF
j_call: TRBJ1-2
clone_size: NA
d_call: NA
v_call: TRBV5-6

cdr3_aa: CASSVERGGDTEAFF
j_call: TRBJ1-1
clone_size: NA
d_call: NA
v_call: TRBV9

cdr3_aa: CASSSRAFMNTEAFF
j_call: TRBJ1-1
clone_size: NA
d_call: NA
v_call: TRBV13

cdr3_aa: CSVTGTGGAGYTF
j_call: TRBJ1-2
clone_size: NA
d_call: TRBD1
v_call: TRBV29-1

cdr3_aa: CSATRRNEQFF
j_call: TRBJ2-1
clone_size: once
d_call: NA
v_call: TRBV20-1

cdr3_aa: CASSLGICTDTQYF
j_call: TRBJ2-3
clone_size: NA
d_call: NA
v_call: TRBV5-6

cdr3_aa: CASSAWVKGTEAFF
j_call: TRBJ1-1
clone_size: NA
d_call: NA
v_call: TRBV6-1

cdr3_aa: CASSFVRSAITEAFF
j_call: TRBJ1-1
clone_size: few
d_call: NA
v_call: TRBV28

cdr3_aa: CASSFDFSGANVLTF
j_call: TRBJ2-6
clone_size: many
d_call: NA
v_call: TRBV6-1

cdr3_aa: CASRTQDRVKNIQYF
j_call: TRBJ2-4
clone_size: few
d_call: TRBD1
v_call: TRBV28

cdr3_aa: CSAATSGRSNEQFF
j_call: TRBJ2-1
clone_size: NA
d_call: TRBD2
v_call: TRBV29-1

cdr3_aa: CASSLVRGRLAGAYEQYF
j_call: TRBJ2-7
clone_size: NA
d_call: TRBD2
v_call: TRBV7-2

cdr3_aa: CASSTSGTPGNEQFF
j_call: TRBJ2-1
clone_size: NA
d_call: TRBD2
v_call: TRBV5-4

cdr3_aa: CASTSIAVSTDTQYF
j_call: TRBJ2-3
clone_size: NA
d_call: NA
v_call: TRBV19

cdr3_aa: CASSQGTGTDTQYF
j_call: TRBJ2-3
clone_size: NA
d_call: TRBD1
v_call: TRBV4-1

cdr3_aa: CASSSGQQEETQYF
j_call: TRBJ2-5
clone_size: NA
d_call: TRBD1
v_call: TRBV5-1